Below are 15 T cell receptor beta chains sequenced from a single sample in a study of blood T cell repertoires in COVID-19. TCRdb's copy holds only in-frame clones and misses some; the assay was immunoSEQ multiplex PCR. The sample has 250,000 to 350,000 clones; around nine tenths are singletons. The material sequenced was PBMCs or T cells enriched from blood (not recorded which). These receptor sequences come from a woman in her thirties who had recovered from COVID-19.

V gene TRBV10-3 combines with J gene TRBJ1-4, with TRBD1 matching 9 bases. Per the germline V gene, CDR1 is ENHRY and CDR2 is SYGVKD. Trimming removed 7 bases from V and 7 bases from J; junction bases left unmatched: 4. The CDR3 spans 13 residues. CDR3 in amino acids: CAITPDRGEKLFF. CDR3 DNA: TGTGCCATCACCCCGGACAGGGGTGAAAAACTGTTTTTT.

This clone has just a few counts. The chain carries TRBV5-4 and TRBJ1-2; 7 nucleotides agree with TRBD1. The CDR3 consists of 14 residues. V was clipped by 4 bases and J by 3 bases; unmatched bases: 6. Germline V gives CDR1 SGHNT, CDR2 YYREEE (reference sequence). The CDR3 DNA reads as TGTGCCAGCAGCCGCGGACAGGCTGACTATGGCTACACCTTC. Translated, it gives CASSRGQADYGYTF.

The rearrangement joins TRBV30 to TRBJ1-2; D remains unclear. CDR3 length: 13 amino acids. CDR1 GTSNPN and CDR2 SVGIG come from the germline V gene (reference sequence). Deletions cut 2 bases from V and 5 bases from J, with 12 bases between. The CDR3 region has the DNA TGTGCCTGGAGTCCCCGGGTTCCTTATGGCTACACCTTC. It yields the protein CAWSPRVPYGYTF.

The V call is TRBV23-1, the J call TRBJ1-2; unclear D gene. TRBV23-1 is placed among ORFs of uncertain function. Trimming took off 4 bases at V and 7 bases at J, with 4 bases between the two ends. The CDR3 has 10 residues. The CDR3 loop is CASSPLGYTF. In nucleotides, the CDR3 is TGCGCCAGCAGTCCCCTTGGCTACACCTTC.

The V call is TRBV7-2, the J call TRBJ1-6; maybe TRBD1 (5 bases). The CDR3 has 15 residues. Trimming shortened V by 2 bases and J by 4 bases, and 9 bases separated the two germline ends. Germline V gene lookup returns CDR1 SGHTA and CDR2 FQGNSA. As DNA, the CDR3 is TGTGCCAGCAGCTTACGCGCAGGGTATAATTCACCCCTCCACTTT. Its protein product is CASSLRAGYNSPLHF.

The rearrangement links TRBV10-2 to TRBJ2-7; D gene uncertain. This CDR3 is 12 amino acids long. The germline V gene encodes CDR1 WSHSY and CDR2 SAAADI. Deletions cut 5 bases from V and 3 bases from J, with 8 bases between. In DNA form, the CDR3 reads TGCGCCAGCAGTTTGCAGGACTACGAGCAGTACTTC. Protein sequence: CASSLQDYEQYF.

As DNA, the CDR3 is TGTGCCAGTAAACCGGGACAGGCCTTCTACGAGCAGTACTTC. It is translated as CASKPGQAFYEQYF. The V gene is TRBV19, the J gene TRBJ2-7, with 8 bases matching TRBD1. There are 14 residues in the CDR3. Germline lookup yields CDR1 LNHDA and CDR2 SQIVND (reference sequence). V trimming: 7 bases; J trimming: 3 bases; junction bases outside the gene matches: 8.

The chain recombines TRBV20-1 with TRBJ2-3, with 7 bases matching TRBD2. V was clipped by 3 bases and J by 5 bases; unmatched bases: 8. The germline CDR1 and CDR2 sequences are DFQATT and SNEGSKA (reference sequence). The CDR3 consists of 14 residues. The CDR3 region has the DNA TGCAGTGCTAGTGGGGGGGTACGCGGAGATACGCAGTATTTT. It codes for CSASGGVRGDTQYF.

The chain links TRBV28 to TRBJ1-1; 8 nucleotides match TRBD1. The J segment lost 1 base and the V segment lost 4 bases, leaving 11 bases of the junction unmatched. The CDR3 is made up of 17 amino acids. Germline CDR1 MDHEN, CDR2 SYDVKM. DNA of the CDR3: TGTGCCAGCAGTTCTACCCACGACAGGGGAACGAACACTGAAGCTTTCTTT. It is translated as CASSSTHDRGTNTEAFF.

This clone has just one count. The rearrangement joins TRBV6-1 to TRBJ1-1; D is possibly TRBD1 (6 bases). The germline gives CDR1 MNHNS, CDR2 SASEGT. The CDR3 has 14 amino acids. With 3 bases removed from V and 6 bases from J, the gap between germline ends came to 14 bases. CDR3: CASSENPQGPEAFF. CDR3 in DNA: TGTGCCAGCAGTGAGAATCCACAGGGACCTGAAGCTTTCTTT.

The rearrangement links TRBV29-1 to TRBJ2-1, with D perhaps TRBD2 (5 bases). Per the germline V gene, CDR1 is SQVTM and CDR2 is ANQGSEA. Trimming cost V 6 bases and J 8 bases, with 20 bases left between them. The CDR3 contains 14 residues. CDR3 coding DNA: TGCAGCGTCGCGCAACTAGTTAACGCCGATGAGCAGTTCTTC. Translated, it gives CSVAQLVNADEQFF.

In this sample, this clone turned up once. The V gene is TRBV7-9, the J gene TRBJ1-1, with D possibly matching TRBD1 (6 bases). CDR3 length equals 15 residues. V lost 1 base to trimming and J lost 5 bases, with 14 bases between them. Germline lookup yields CDR1 SEHNR and CDR2 FQNEAQ (reference sequence). Here the CDR3 DNA reads TGTGCCAGCAGCTTAGGCGGGGGGCGCAGAACTGAAGCTTTCTTT. Translation: CASSLGGGRRTEAFF.

V gene TRBV7-2 combines with J gene TRBJ1-4, with D tentatively TRBD1 (6 bases). Trimming cost V 3 bases and J 5 bases, with 16 bases left between them. CDR1 and CDR2 from the germline V gene are SGHTA and FQGNSA. The CDR3 is 16 amino acids. CDR3 in amino acids: CASSLSLQGSNEKLFF. CDR3 nucleotides: TGTGCCAGCAGCTTGAGCTTACAGGGTTCGAATGAAAAACTGTTTTTT.

The rearrangement joins TRBV11-2 to TRBJ1-5; D is unclear. This CDR3 is 14 amino acids long. Trimming removed 3 bases from V and 7 bases from J, with 13 bases in between. The germline V gene has CDR1 SGHAT and CDR2 FQNNGV. CDR3 sequence reads: CASSLGRGEQPQHF. CDR3 in DNA: TGTGCCAGCAGCTTGGGTCGGGGAGAGCAGCCCCAGCATTTT.

The genes are TRBV6-2 or TRBV6-3 and TRBJ2-1, with 8 bases identical to TRBD2. The J segment lost 4 bases and the V segment lost 2 bases, leaving 10 bases of the junction unmatched. Germline lookup yields CDR1 MNHEY and CDR2 SVGEGT. The CDR3 covers 17 residues. The CDR3 loop is CASSYLISGNLYNEQFF. The CDR3 DNA reads as TGTGCCAGCAGTTACCTTATTAGCGGGAATCTTTACAATGAGCAGTTCTTC.